Presented here are 32 T cell receptor beta chains from one specimen sequenced in a study of T cells in Graves' hyperthyroidism and ophthalmopathy. The TCR beta CDR3 regions underwent amplification using RNA transcripts as the source. An initial round of RT-PCR targeting the TCR CDR3 relied on the HTBI primer set. Using its own MiXCR run on the multiplex PCR reads, TCRdb lists one record per CDR3 protein. The table shows about 290,000 distinct CDR3 sequences, with roughly 15% occurring only once. Sequencing input: blood. Receptor source: a woman in her thirties or forties with Graves' hyperthyroidism.

Only one count was recorded for this clonotype. The V gene is TRBV18, the J gene TRBJ2-5; perhaps TRBD2 as D (6 bases). The CDR3 has 15 residues. The germline V and J ends were trimmed by 2 bases and 5 bases, with 15 bases remaining between them. The germline gives CDR1 KGHSH, CDR2 LQKENI. CDR3 DNA sequence: TGTGCCAGCTCACCAGTCCTAGCGCTGATTGAGACCCAGTACTTC. Amino acids: CASSPVLALIETQYF.

V usage is TRBV5-5 and J usage is TRBJ2-1, with no clear D. Germline loops: CDR1 SGHKS, CDR2 YYEKEE (reference sequence). The V end was cut by 3 bases, the J end by 2 bases, with 18 bases between. The CDR3 is 17 residues long. The chain's CDR3 is CASSYRVSTTTYNEQFF. For the CDR3, the DNA is TGTGCCAGCAGCTATCGTGTTTCCACAACCACCTACAATGAGCAGTTCTTC.

Many counts were recorded for this clonotype. The V and J genes are TRBV29-1 and TRBJ2-5; 11 bases line up with TRBD2. V trimming: 1 base; J trimming: 2 bases; junction bases outside the gene matches: 6. Looked up from germline, CDR1 is SQVTM and CDR2 is ANQGSEA. The CDR3 spans 16 residues. The CDR3, as DNA: TGCAGCGTTGAAGGGGGGACTAGCGGATCACAAGAGACCCAGTACTTC. Encoded protein: CSVEGGTSGSQETQYF.

This clonotype was detected ten times or more. The CDR3, as DNA: TGCAGTGCTAGAGCGGGAGCCTCCTACAATGAGCAGTTCTTC. It yields the protein CSARAGASYNEQFF. This sequence joins TRBV20-1 and TRBJ2-1; maybe TRBD2 (6 bases). The CDR3 consists of 14 residues. V was pared by 1 base and J by 0 bases, with 7 bases between. Germline CDR1 DFQATT, CDR2 SNEGSKA (reference sequence).

The table lists this clonotype with many counts. The genes are TRBV6-1 and TRBJ1-1; D possibly corresponds to TRBD1 (6 bases). In germline, CDR1 is MNHNS, CDR2 SASEGT. Trimming removed 5 bases from V and 3 bases from J, with 16 bases in between. This CDR3 has 15 residues. This chain's CDR3 is CASSPRWGADTEAFF. CDR3 in DNA: TGTGCCAGCAGTCCCCGATGGGGGGCGGACACTGAAGCTTTCTTT.

The V gene is TRBV24-1, the J gene TRBJ2-1, with TRBD2 identical over 8 bases. The CDR3 sequence is 17 residues long. The V and J ends lost 3 bases and 6 bases, in that order; junction bases with no gene match: 12. Germline V CDR1 and CDR2: KGHDR, SFDVKD. The CDR3 reads CATSDLLTGTSRNEQFF. The DNA of the CDR3 is TGTGCCACCAGTGATCTACTGACCGGGACTAGTCGCAATGAGCAGTTCTTC.

The rearrangement uses TRBV5-6 and TRBJ1-6, with D tentatively TRBD1 (5 bases). The V and J ends lost 0 bases and 8 bases respectively, with 9 bases between them. The CDR3 runs 14 residues. In germline, CDR1 is SGHDT, CDR2 YYEEEE. Written as DNA, the CDR3 is TGTGCCAGCAGCTTGGCCTCACAGGATTCACCCCTCCACTTT. Amino acid sequence: CASSLASQDSPLHF. Supplemented by reference TRBV5-6 and TRBJ1-6, the full variable domain reads DAGVTQSPTHLIKTRGQQVTLRCSPKSGHDTVSWYQQALGQGPQFIFQYYEEEERQRGNFPDRFSGHQFPNYSSELNVNALLLGDSALYLCASSLASQDSPLHFGNGTRLTVT.

This clonotype was seen only a few times. This chain links TRBV6-4 with TRBJ1-1; possibly TRBD1 for D (6 bases). V gave up 7 bases and J gave up 3 bases, with 12 bases separating them. CDR3 length: 13 amino acids. The germline gives CDR1 MRHNA, CDR2 SNTAGT. CDR3: CASKRDTYTEAFF. The CDR3 bases are TGTGCCAGCAAGAGGGACACCTACACTGAAGCTTTCTTT.

A few counts support this clonotype. An end of the junction does not agree with germline; a read error may underlie this. This chain's CDR3 is CATSREIFGTAFQEAQYF. As DNA, the CDR3 is TGTGCCACCAGCAGAGAGATATTCGGGACAGCCTTTCAAGAGGCCCAGTACTTC. V usage is TRBV15 and J usage is TRBJ2-5, with 7 positions matching TRBD1. Germline assignment: CDR1 LNHNV and CDR2 YYDKDF (reference sequence). This CDR3 contains 18 residues.

This clonotype has ten or more counts. The V call is TRBV18, the J call TRBJ2-1; D remains ambiguous. Germline values: CDR1 KGHSH, CDR2 LQKENI. V shed 2 bases and J shed 8 bases, with 10 bases lying between them. This CDR3 comprises 13 residues. CDR3 DNA sequence: TGTGCCAGCTCACCAGACCGAGTCGATGAGCAGTTCTTC. Its protein is CASSPDRVDEQFF.

The sample holds many counts of this clonotype. For the CDR3, the DNA is TGTGCCAGCAGCCGACTAGCGGGACAGACAGATACGCAGTATTTT. Encoded protein: CASSRLAGQTDTQYF. The chain has TRBV7-2 and TRBJ2-3, with 11 bases identical to TRBD2. V was clipped by 5 bases and J by 3 bases; unmatched bases: 4. Germline lookup yields CDR1 SGHTA and CDR2 FQGNSA. CDR3 length equals 15 residues. The whole variable domain, filled in from reference TRBV7-2 and TRBJ2-3, reads GAGVSQSPSNKVTEKGKDVELRCDPISGHTALYWYRQSLGQGLEFLIYFQGNSAPDKSGLPSDRFSAERTGGSVSTLTIQRTQQEDSAVYLCASSRLAGQTDTQYFGPGTRLTVL.

This chain uses TRBV18 with TRBJ2-2; TRBD1 might be the D (5 bases). Germline assignment: CDR1 KGHSH and CDR2 LQKENI. The CDR3 is made up of 14 amino acids. Trimming pared 2 bases from V and 4 bases from J, leaving 8 bases between. CDR3 DNA sequence: TGTGCCAGCTCACCAGAAAGGGGCACCGGGGAGCTGTTTTTT. It yields the protein CASSPERGTGELFF.

The rearrangement links TRBV18 to TRBJ2-6; D is uncertain. The CDR3 has 14 amino acids. Germline assignment: CDR1 KGHSH and CDR2 LQKENI. Deletions cut 3 bases from V and 0 bases from J, with 3 bases between. CDR3 region: CASSPSSGANVLTF. Written as DNA, the CDR3 is TGTGCCAGCTCACCCAGCTCTGGGGCCAACGTCCTGACTTTC.

There are many counts of this clonotype. This sequence joins TRBV27 and TRBJ1-6; maybe TRBD1 (5 bases). Germline loops: CDR1 MNHEY, CDR2 SMNVEV (reference sequence). V was cut by 4 bases and J by 8 bases, with 15 bases left in between. The CDR3 extends over 15 amino acids. The CDR3 protein is CASSSIQGFHSPLHF. The CDR3 bases are TGTGCCAGCAGTTCAATTCAGGGTTTTCATTCACCCCTCCACTTT.

The genes are TRBV24-1 and TRBJ1-1; TRBD1 matches 9 bases. The CDR3 contains 15 residues. Germline V gene lookup returns CDR1 KGHDR and CDR2 SFDVKD. V lost 4 bases, J lost 5 bases, and 7 bases stayed unmatched. The CDR3 DNA is TGTGCCACCAGTGACTCGACAGGGGGTCGGACTGAAGCTTTCTTT. It yields the protein CATSDSTGGRTEAFF.

This chain joins TRBV27 and TRBJ1-5; D call uncertain. Trimming removed 6 bases at V and 7 bases at J, with 19 bases between. The CDR3 sequence is 15 residues long. CDR1 and CDR2 (germline): MNHEY, SMNVEV (reference sequence). The CDR3 nucleotides are TGTGCCAGCAGCTACCTACCCTTTGTGGGGCAGCCCCAGCATTTT. Amino acid sequence: CASSYLPFVGQPQHF.

In this sample, this clonotype turned up many times. The gene calls are TRBV20-1 and TRBJ2-3; 14 bases align to TRBD2. The CDR3 extends over 17 amino acids. J lost 2 bases, V lost 3 bases, and 7 bases had no gene match. Germline-derived CDR1 and CDR2 are DFQATT and SNEGSKA (reference sequence). CDR3 bases: TGCAGTGCTAGGGGACTAGCGGGAGCGATACTCACAGATACGCAGTATTTT. Protein product: CSARGLAGAILTDTQYF.

This clonotype was counted ten times or more. The CDR3 is CSANTQETQYF. As DNA, the CDR3 is TGCAGTGCTAATACCCAAGAGACCCAGTACTTC. The genes are TRBV20-1 and TRBJ2-5, with D unresolved. This CDR3 contains 11 residues. Germline CDR1 DFQATT, CDR2 SNEGSKA (reference sequence). The V gene lost 4 bases and the J gene lost 1 base, with 4 bases spanning the gap.

This clonotype was seen repeatedly, ten times or more. The chain carries TRBV18 and TRBJ1-2, with D uncertain. The germline CDR1 and CDR2 sequences are KGHSH and LQKENI. V lost 1 base to trimming and J lost 6 bases, with 6 bases between them. This CDR3 is built from 12 residues. CDR3 residues: CASSPQNDGYTF. As DNA, the CDR3 is TGTGCCAGCTCACCACAGAATGATGGCTACACCTTC. The entire variable domain, with the rest obtained from reference TRBV18 and TRBJ1-2, is as follows: NAGVMQNPRHLVRRRGQEARLRCSPMKGHSHVYWYRQLPEEGLKFMVYLQKENIIDESGMPKERFSAEFPKEGPSILRIQQVVRGDSAAYFCASSPQNDGYTFGSGTRLTVV.

This clonotype appeared many times. DNA for the CDR3: TGTGCCAGCAGCCAAATCCATTCACCCCTCCACTTT. This codes for CASSQIHSPLHF. This chain links TRBV3-1 with TRBJ1-6, with D unresolved. Germline CDR1 is LGHDT and CDR2 is YNNKEL (reference sequence). The CDR3 length is 12 residues. V lost 2 bases to trimming and J lost 8 bases, with 4 bases between them.

This clonotype was counted between two and nine times. V gene TRBV2 combines with J gene TRBJ2-7; D unclear. Per germline, CDR1 SNHLY and CDR2 FYNNEI. The CDR3 is made up of 15 amino acids. Trimming cost V 5 bases and J 7 bases, with 21 bases left between them. CDR3 nucleotide sequence: TGTGCCAGCAGTCCCCCCCGGTCTCGCCTGGGGGAGCAGTACTTC. This encodes CASSPPRSRLGEQYF.

In this sample, this clonotype turned up many times. The V call is TRBV7-9, the J call TRBJ1-3; D not resolved. Germline CDR1 is SEHNR and CDR2 is FQNEAQ (reference sequence). The CDR3 extends over 12 amino acids. V lost 9 bases to trimming and J lost 0 bases, with 6 bases between them. The CDR3 spells CARSGSGNTIYF. The CDR3, as DNA: TGTGCCAGGAGCGGCTCTGGAAACACCATATATTTT.

This chain links TRBV16 with TRBJ1-5, with 10 bases matching TRBD1. This CDR3 comprises 15 residues. With 3 bases clipped from V and 5 bases from J, the junction kept 4 bases outside the gene matches. Germline CDR1 KGHSY, CDR2 FQNENV. The chain's CDR3 is CASSQGGTGDQPQHF. CDR3 in DNA: TGTGCCAGCAGCCAGGGGGGGACAGGGGATCAGCCCCAGCATTTT.

V and J are TRBV2 and TRBJ2-5; weak D call: TRBD2 (5 bases). V lost 7 bases to trimming and J lost 2 bases, with 11 bases between them. Per the germline V gene, CDR1 is SNHLY and CDR2 is FYNNEI. This CDR3 is 13 amino acids long. CDR3 residues: CASTPDLQETQYF. DNA of the CDR3: TGTGCCAGCACGCCGGACTTACAAGAGACCCAGTACTTC.

Of note for this clonotype: A much more abundant neighbour one base away suggests this may be a read error. The J gene is TRBJ1-2, the V gene TRBV20-1, with 11 bases aligning to TRBD1. V was clipped by 3 bases and J by 4 bases; unmatched bases: 10. The CDR3 extends over 16 amino acids. The V gene's germline CDR1 is DFQATT and CDR2 SNEGSKA (reference sequence). The CDR3 DNA sequence: TGCAGTGCTAGTGATTCCACGGACAGGGGGCCCTATGGCTACACCTTC. This translates into CSASDSTDRGPYGYTF.

V is TRBV29-1 and J is TRBJ2-2, with TRBD2 matching over 12 bases. The CDR3 length is 14 residues. In germline, CDR1 is SQVTM, CDR2 ANQGSEA. The ends lost 6 bases at V and 4 bases at J; junction bases unmatched: 3. CDR3 DNA sequence: TGCAGCGTAGGACTAGCGGGATTCACCGGGGAGCTGTTTTTT. Amino acids: CSVGLAGFTGELFF.

In its sample, this clonotype was seen a few times. The chain recombines TRBV20-1 with TRBJ2-7; tentatively, D is TRBD2 (6 bases). Trimming pared 6 bases from V and 2 bases from J, leaving 11 bases between. The CDR3 is 12 residues long. The V gene's germline CDR1 is DFQATT and CDR2 SNEGSKA (reference sequence). CDR3 sequence: CSAGTAAYEQYF. The CDR3 bases are TGCAGTGCCGGGACTGCTGCCTACGAGCAGTACTTC.

This clonotype came up once. A read error is possible here, since a much larger clone lies one base away. The chain combines TRBV7-9 with TRBJ2-7; 7 bases line up with TRBD1. V was clipped by 6 bases and J by 0 bases; unmatched bases: 8. The CDR3 length is 15 residues. Germline values: CDR1 SEHNR, CDR2 FQNEAQ (reference sequence). CDR3 sequence: CASSSDRECSYEQYF. The CDR3 bases are TGTGCCAGCAGTTCCGACAGGGAATGCTCCTACGAGCAGTACTTC.

Ten or more counts support this clonotype. The V call is TRBV20-1, the J call TRBJ2-1; the D gene is possibly TRBD1 (6 bases). This CDR3 has 13 amino acids. Germline assignment: CDR1 DFQATT and CDR2 SNEGSKA (reference sequence). V was cut by 5 bases and J by 7 bases, with 15 bases left in between. CDR3 residues: CSAFRGGVNEQFF. CDR3 DNA: TGCAGTGCTTTCAGGGGTGGAGTAAATGAGCAGTTCTTC.

The chain couples TRBV18 to TRBJ2-1; either TRBD1 or TRBD2 may fit D (5 bases each). The length of the CDR3 is 13 residues. Trimming took 3 bases from V and 10 from J, leaving 13 bases between them. Germline V gives CDR1 KGHSH, CDR2 LQKENI. In DNA form, the CDR3 reads TGTGCCAGCTCACCCGGGGTTAACAGGGAGCAGTTCTTC. Translation gives CASSPGVNREQFF.

There are a few counts of this clonotype. This rearrangement joins TRBV4-1 to TRBJ2-3, with 7 bases aligning to TRBD2. CDR3 length: 16 residues. Germline CDR1 MGHRA, CDR2 YSYEKL. V shed 0 bases, J shed 1 base, and the junction held 4 bases outside the gene matches. CDR3 nucleotides: TGCGCCAGCAGCCAAGAGGGAGGGACGGGCACAGATACGCAGTATTTT. Residues: CASSQEGGTGTDTQYF.

This clonotype was seen ten or more times. V is TRBV20-1 and J is TRBJ2-3; D is uncertain. CDR1 and CDR2 (germline): DFQATT, SNEGSKA (reference sequence). This CDR3 is built from 14 residues. Trimming removed 5 bases from V and 3 bases from J, with 15 bases in between. Written as DNA, the CDR3 is TGCAGTGCTCACAACTATCGACGGACAGATACGCAGTATTTT. Translated: CSAHNYRRTDTQYF.